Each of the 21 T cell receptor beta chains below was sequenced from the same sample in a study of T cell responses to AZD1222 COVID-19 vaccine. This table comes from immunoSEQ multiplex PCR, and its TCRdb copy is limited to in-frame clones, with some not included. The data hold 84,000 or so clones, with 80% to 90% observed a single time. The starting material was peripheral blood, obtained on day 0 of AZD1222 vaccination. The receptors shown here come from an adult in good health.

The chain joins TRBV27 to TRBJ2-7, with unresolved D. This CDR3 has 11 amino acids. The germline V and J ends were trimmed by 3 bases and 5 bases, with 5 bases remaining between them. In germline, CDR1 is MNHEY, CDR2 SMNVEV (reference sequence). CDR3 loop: CASSFLNEQYF. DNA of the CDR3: TGTGCCAGCAGTTTTTTAAACGAGCAGTACTTC.

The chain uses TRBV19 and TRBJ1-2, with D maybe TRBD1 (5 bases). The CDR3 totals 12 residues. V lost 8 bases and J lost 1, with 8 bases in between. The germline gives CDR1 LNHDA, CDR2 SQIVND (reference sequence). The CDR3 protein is CASDDSNYGYTF. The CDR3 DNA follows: TGTGCCAGTGATGACAGTAACTATGGCTACACCTTC.

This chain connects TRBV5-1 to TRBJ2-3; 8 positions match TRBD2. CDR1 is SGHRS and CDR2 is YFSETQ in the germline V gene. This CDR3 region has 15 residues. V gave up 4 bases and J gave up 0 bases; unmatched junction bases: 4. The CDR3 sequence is CASSRSGASTDTQYF. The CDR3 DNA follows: TGCGCCAGCAGCCGTAGCGGGGCTAGCACAGATACGCAGTATTTT.

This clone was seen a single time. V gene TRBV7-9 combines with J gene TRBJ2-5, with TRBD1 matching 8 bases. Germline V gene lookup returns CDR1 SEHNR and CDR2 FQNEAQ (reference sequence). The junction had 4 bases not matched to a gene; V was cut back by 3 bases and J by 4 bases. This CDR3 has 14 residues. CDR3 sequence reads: CASSFRDRGETQYF. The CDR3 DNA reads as TGTGCCAGCAGCTTTCGAGACAGGGGAGAGACCCAGTACTTC.

CDR3 nucleotide sequence: TGTGCCAGCTCACCAGCAGGATCTGGAAACACCATATATTTT. Protein sequence: CASSPAGSGNTIYF. This chain links TRBV18 with TRBJ1-3; D is undetermined. CDR3 length: 14 amino acids. Trimming stripped 2 bases from V and 1 base from J, with 6 bases between. CDR1 and CDR2 (germline): KGHSH, LQKENI.

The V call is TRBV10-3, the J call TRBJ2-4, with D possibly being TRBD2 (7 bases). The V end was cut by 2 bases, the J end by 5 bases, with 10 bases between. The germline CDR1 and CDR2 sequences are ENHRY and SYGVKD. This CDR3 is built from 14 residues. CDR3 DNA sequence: TGTGCCATCAGTGAGGCGGGGGCCGAAAACATTCAGTACTTC. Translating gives CAISEAGAENIQYF.

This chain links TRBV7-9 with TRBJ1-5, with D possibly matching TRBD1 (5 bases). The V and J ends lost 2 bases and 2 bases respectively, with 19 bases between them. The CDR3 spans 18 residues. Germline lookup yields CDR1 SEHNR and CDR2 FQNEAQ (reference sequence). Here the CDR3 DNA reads TGTGCCAGCAGCTTAAGTTCTTCGGGGAGGGGTGGCAATCAGCCCCAGCATTTT. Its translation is CASSLSSSGRGGNQPQHF.

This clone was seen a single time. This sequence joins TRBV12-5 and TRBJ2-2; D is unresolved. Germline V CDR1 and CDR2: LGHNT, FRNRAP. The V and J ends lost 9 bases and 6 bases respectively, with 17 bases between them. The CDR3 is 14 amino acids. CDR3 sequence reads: CASVGQTNAGELFF. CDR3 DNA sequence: TGTGCTAGCGTGGGTCAGACGAATGCCGGGGAGCTGTTTTTT. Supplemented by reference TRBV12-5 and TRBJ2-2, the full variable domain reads DARVTQTPRHKVTEMGQEVTMRCQPILGHNTVFWYRQTMMQGLELLAYFRNRAPLDDSGMPKDRFSAEMPDATLATLKIQPSEPRDSAVYFCASVGQTNAGELFFGEGSRLTVL.

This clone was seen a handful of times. CDR3 region: CASSSPPGGGSGNTIYF. The CDR3 nucleotides are TGTGCCAGCAGTTCCCCACCCGGCGGTGGCTCTGGAAACACCATATATTTT. The chain links TRBV6-2 or TRBV6-3 to TRBJ1-3; no reliable D call. V dropped 4 bases and J dropped 0 bases, with 16 bases sitting between them. The CDR3 extends over 17 amino acids. Germline-derived CDR1 and CDR2 are MNHEY and SVGEGT.

The CDR3 sequence is CASSYGVGATDTQYF. The CDR3, as DNA: TGTGCCAGCAGTTACGGCGTAGGAGCGACAGATACGCAGTATTTT. J is TRBJ2-3 and V is TRBV6-2 or TRBV6-3; D unresolved. The CDR3 sequence is 15 residues long. The ends were cut back, 2 bases at V and 3 bases at J, with 12 bases in the middle. CDR1 is MNHEY and CDR2 is SVGEGT in the germline V gene.

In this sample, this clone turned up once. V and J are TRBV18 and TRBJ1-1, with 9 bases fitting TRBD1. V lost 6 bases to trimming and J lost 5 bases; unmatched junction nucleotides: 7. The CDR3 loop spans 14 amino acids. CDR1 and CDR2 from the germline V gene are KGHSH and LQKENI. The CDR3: CASSQGQGGTEAFF. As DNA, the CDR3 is TGTGCCAGCTCCCAGGGACAGGGCGGAACTGAAGCTTTCTTT. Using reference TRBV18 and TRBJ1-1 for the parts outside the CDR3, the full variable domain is NAGVMQNPRHLVRRRGQEARLRCSPMKGHSHVYWYRQLPEEGLKFMVYLQKENIIDESGMPKERFSAEFPKEGPSILRIQQVVRGDSAAYFCASSQGQGGTEAFFGQGTRLTVV.

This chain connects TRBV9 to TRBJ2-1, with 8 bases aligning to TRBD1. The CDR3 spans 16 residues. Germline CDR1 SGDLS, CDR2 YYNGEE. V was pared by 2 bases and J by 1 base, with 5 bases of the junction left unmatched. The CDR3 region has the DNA TGTGCCAGCAGCGTCATGGGGGACAGGTCCTACAATGAGCAGTTCTTC. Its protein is CASSVMGDRSYNEQFF.

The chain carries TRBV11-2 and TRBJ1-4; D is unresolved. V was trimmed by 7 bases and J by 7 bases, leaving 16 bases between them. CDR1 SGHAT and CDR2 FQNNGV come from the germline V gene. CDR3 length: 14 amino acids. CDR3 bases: TGTGCCAGCACCCTCTCCCAAGGGCGTGAAAAACTGTTTTTT. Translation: CASTLSQGREKLFF.

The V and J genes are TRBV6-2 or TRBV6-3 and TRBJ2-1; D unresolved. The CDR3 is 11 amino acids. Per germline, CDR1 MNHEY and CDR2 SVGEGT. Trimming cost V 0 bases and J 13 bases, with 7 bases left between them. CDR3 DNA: TGTGCCAGCAGTTACTCACGTCTTCAGTTCTTC. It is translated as CASSYSRLQFF.

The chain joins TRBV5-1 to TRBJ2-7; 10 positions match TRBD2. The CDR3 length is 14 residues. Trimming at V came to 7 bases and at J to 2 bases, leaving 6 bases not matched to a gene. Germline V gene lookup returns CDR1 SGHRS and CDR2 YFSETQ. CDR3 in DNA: TGCGCCAGCTCCGATAGCGGGAGGCCCTACGAGCAGTACTTC. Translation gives CASSDSGRPYEQYF. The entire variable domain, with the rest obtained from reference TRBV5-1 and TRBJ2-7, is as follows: KAGVTQTPRYLIKTRGQQVTLSCSPISGHRSVSWYQQTPGQGLQFLFEYFSETQRNKGNFPGRFSGRQFSNSRSEMNVSTLELGDSALYLCASSDSGRPYEQYFGPGTRLTVT.

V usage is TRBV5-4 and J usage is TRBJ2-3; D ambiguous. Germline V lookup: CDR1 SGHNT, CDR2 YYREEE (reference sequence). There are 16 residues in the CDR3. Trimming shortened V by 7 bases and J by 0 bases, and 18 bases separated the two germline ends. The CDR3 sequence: CASRPGTTLSTDTQYF. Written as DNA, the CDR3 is TGTGCCAGCCGTCCAGGAACGACCCTTAGCACAGATACGCAGTATTTT.

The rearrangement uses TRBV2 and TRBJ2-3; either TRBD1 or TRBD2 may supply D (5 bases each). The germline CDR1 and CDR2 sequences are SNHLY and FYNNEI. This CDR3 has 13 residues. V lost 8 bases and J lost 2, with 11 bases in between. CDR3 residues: CASVRGATDTQYF. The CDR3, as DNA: TGTGCCAGCGTAAGAGGGGCCACAGATACGCAGTATTTT.

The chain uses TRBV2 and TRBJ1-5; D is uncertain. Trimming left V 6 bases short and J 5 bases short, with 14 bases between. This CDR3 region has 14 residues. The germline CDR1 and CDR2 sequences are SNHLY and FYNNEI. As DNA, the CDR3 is TGTGCCAGCAGCGACGAAACGGGCGATCAGCCCCAGCATTTT. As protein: CASSDETGDQPQHF.

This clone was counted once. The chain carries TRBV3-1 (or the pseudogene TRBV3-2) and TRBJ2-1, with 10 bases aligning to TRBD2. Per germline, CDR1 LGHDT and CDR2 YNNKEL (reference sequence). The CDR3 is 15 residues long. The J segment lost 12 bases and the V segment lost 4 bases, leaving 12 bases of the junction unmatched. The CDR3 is CASSPQVAGGTAQFF. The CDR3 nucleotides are TGTGCCAGCAGCCCTCAGGTAGCGGGAGGAACCGCGCAGTTCTTC.

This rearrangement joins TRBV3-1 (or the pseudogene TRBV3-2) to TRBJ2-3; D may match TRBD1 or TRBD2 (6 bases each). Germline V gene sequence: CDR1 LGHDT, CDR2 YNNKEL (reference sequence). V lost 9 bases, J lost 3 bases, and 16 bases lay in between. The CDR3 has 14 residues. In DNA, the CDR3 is TGTGCCAGTGGTAGGAGGGGGGATACAGATACGCAGTATTTT. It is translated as CASGRRGDTDTQYF.

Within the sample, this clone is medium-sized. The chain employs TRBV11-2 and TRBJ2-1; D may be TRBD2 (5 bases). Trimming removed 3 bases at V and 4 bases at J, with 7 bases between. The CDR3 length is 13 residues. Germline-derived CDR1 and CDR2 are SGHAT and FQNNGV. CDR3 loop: CASSFRDYNEQFF. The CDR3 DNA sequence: TGTGCCAGCAGCTTTCGGGATTACAATGAGCAGTTCTTC.